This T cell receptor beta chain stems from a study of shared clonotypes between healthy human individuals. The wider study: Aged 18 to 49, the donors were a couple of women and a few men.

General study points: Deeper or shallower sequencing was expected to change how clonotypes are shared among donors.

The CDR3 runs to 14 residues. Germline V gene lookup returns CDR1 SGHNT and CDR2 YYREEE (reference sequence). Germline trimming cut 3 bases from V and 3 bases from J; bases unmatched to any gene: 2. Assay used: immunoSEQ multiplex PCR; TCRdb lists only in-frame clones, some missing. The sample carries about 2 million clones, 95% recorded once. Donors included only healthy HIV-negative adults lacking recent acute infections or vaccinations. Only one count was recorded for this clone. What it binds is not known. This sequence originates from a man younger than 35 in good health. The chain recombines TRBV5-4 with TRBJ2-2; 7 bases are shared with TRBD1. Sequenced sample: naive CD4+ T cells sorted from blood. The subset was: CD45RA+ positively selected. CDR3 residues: CASSWDSYTGELFF. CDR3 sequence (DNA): TGTGCCAGCAGCTGGGACAGCTACACCGGGGAGCTGTTTTTT.